This T cell receptor beta chain was found in a study of cytomegalovirus exposure and HLA in healthy donors. Study background: The Caucasian-associated ancestry cluster held around 81% of 398 genotyped donors. Study results and caveats: TCR beta V- and J-gene trimming was later associated with a missense DCLRE1C variant.

Use of 60 Vbeta and 13 Jbeta primers characterized the PCR. The protocol was immunoSEQ multiplex PCR, while the TCRdb copy is restricted to in-frame clones and leaves out a portion. The sample consists of approximately 150,000 clones, 82% of them appearing once. The J segment lost 0 bases and the V segment lost 6 bases, leaving 7 bases of the junction unmatched. Germline lookup yields CDR1 SGHTA and CDR2 FQGTGA. CDR3 size: 17 residues. This clone was found a few times. Antigen specificity is unknown. The TCR originated in a male donor in good health and CMV-seronegative. The rearrangement uses TRBV7-3 and TRBJ2-1; TRBD1 matches at 11 bases. Sequenced input: PBMCs. The CDR3: CASSRTGGEGSYNEQFF. CDR3 nucleotide sequence: TGTGCCAGCAGTCGGACAGGGGGCGAGGGCTCCTACAATGAGCAGTTCTTC. The whole variable domain, remainder taken from reference TRBV7-3 and TRBJ2-1, is GAGVSQTPSNKVTEKGKYVELRCDPISGHTALYWYRQSLGQGPEFLIYFQGTGAADDSGLPNDRFFAVRPEGSVSTLKIQRTERGDSAVYLCASSRTGGEGSYNEQFFGPGTRLTVL.